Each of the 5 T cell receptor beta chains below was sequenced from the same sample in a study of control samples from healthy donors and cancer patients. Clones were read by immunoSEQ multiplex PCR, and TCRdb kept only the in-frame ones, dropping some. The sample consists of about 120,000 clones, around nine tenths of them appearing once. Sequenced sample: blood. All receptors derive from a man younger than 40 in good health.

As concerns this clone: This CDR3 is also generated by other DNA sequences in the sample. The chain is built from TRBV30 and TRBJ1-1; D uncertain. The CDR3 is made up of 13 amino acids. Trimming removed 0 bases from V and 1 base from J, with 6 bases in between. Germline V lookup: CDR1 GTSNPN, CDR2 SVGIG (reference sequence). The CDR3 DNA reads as TGTGCCTGGAGTGTAAGTGAGAACACTGAAGCTTTCTTT. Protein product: CAWSVSENTEAFF.

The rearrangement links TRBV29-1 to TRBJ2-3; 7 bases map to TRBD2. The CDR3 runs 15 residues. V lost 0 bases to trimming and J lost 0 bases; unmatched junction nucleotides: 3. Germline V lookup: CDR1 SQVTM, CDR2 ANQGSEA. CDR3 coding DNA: TGCAGCGTTGAAGATTGGGGGGGGAGCACAGATACGCAGTATTTT. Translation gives CSVEDWGGSTDTQYF.

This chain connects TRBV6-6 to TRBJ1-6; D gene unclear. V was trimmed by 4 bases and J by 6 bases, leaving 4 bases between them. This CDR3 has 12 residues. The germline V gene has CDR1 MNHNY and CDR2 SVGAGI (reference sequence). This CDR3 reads CASSLPNSPLHF. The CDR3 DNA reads TGTGCCAGCAGTTTACCTAATTCACCCCTCCACTTT.

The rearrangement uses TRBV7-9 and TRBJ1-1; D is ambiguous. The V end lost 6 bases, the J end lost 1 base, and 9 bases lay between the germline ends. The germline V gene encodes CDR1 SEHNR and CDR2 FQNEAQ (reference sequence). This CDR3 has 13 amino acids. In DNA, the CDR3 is TGTGCCAGCAGAGGAGGCGAGAACACTGAAGCTTTCTTT. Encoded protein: CASRGGENTEAFF.

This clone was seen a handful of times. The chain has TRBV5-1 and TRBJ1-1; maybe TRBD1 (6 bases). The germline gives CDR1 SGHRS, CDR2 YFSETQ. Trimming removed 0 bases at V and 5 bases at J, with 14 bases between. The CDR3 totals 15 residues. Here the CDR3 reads CASSLGGPGGTEAFF. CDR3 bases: TGCGCCAGCAGCTTGGGGGGGCCGGGGGGGACTGAAGCTTTCTTT.